This T cell receptor beta chain was obtained from a study of blood T cells in healthy people across ages. Each donor was a healthy Caucasian individual from Russia, aged about 6 to 100. PBMCs were isolated at a quantity of at least 6.5 million per sample. The authors ran a second PCR of roughly 6 to 12 cycles using a sample-barcoded 5' primer and a J-beta primer mix. Every cDNA molecule bore a tag from a template-switch adaptor containing 12 random nucleotides. Samples each returned at least 3 million CDR3-containing paired-end reads. TCRdb fed the 5' RACE reads into MiXCR, producing one record per CDR3 protein. Of about 1.1 million distinct CDR3 sequences listed, around two fifths are singletons. The V segment lost 5 bases and the J segment 0 bases; nucleotides outside the gene matches: 13. In germline, CDR1 is SGHAT, CDR2 FQNNGV. The CDR3 contains 17 residues.

What was sequenced was blood. This chain uses TRBV11-2 with TRBJ2-7; TRBD2 matches at 7 bases. This receptor was obtained from a man between 18 and 35 years old in good health. The CDR3 nucleotides are TGTGCCAGCAGCCGGGCGGCGGGACTATCTAACTCCTACGAGCAGTACTTC. This sequence encodes CASSRAAGLSNSYEQYF.